The 14 T cell receptor beta chains below were found in one sample sequenced in a study of Ad26.COV2.S vaccination and SARS-CoV-2 variants. Treatment here: 15 to 20 received Ad26.COV2.S at low or high dose, single or two shots; 5 received placebo; per-sample allocation not given. The study sampled participants on day 63 after the first vaccine or placebo injection. Here immunoSEQ multiplex PCR was the method, and the copy in TCRdb shows in-frame clones only, minus some. The sample holds around 450,000 clones; around 91% are singletons and the top ten take about 4.4%. The specimen was peripheral blood, collected in a trial of Ad26.COV2.S vaccine versus placebo. All receptors derive from a person between 18 and 65 years old who received the Ad26.COV2.S COVID-19 vaccine or a placebo.

The gene calls are TRBV30 and TRBJ2-2; D remains ambiguous. V was trimmed by 4 bases and J by 3 bases, leaving 9 bases between them. This CDR3 is 13 amino acids long. Germline values: CDR1 GTSNPN, CDR2 SVGIG (reference sequence). CDR3 DNA sequence: TGTGCCTGGAACTTCTACCACACCGGGGAGCTGTTTTTT. Its translation: CAWNFYHTGELFF.

In DNA form, the CDR3 reads TGTGCCAGCAGCTTAACCGGACAGGGGTGGTACGAGCAGTACTTC. Its translation: CASSLTGQGWYEQYF. J is TRBJ2-7 and V is TRBV11-1; 9 bases line up with TRBD1. The J segment lost 4 bases and the V segment lost 2 bases, leaving 6 bases of the junction unmatched. Per the germline V gene, CDR1 is SGHAT and CDR2 is FQDESV (reference sequence). The CDR3 extends over 15 amino acids.

The chain uses TRBV28 and TRBJ1-5; tentatively, D is TRBD1 (5 bases). The germline V and J ends were trimmed by 10 bases and 4 bases, with 17 bases remaining between them. Germline CDR1 MDHEN, CDR2 SYDVKM. This CDR3 comprises 14 residues. The CDR3 nucleotides are TGTGCCACTCTAATTCCAGGGAAAAATCAGCCCCAGCATTTT. It is translated as CATLIPGKNQPQHF.

The rearrangement links TRBV9 to TRBJ2-3; no definite D call. The CDR3 is 14 residues long. The ends were cut back, 1 base at V and 0 bases at J, with 6 bases in the middle. CDR1 is SGDLS and CDR2 is YYNGEE in the germline V gene. The CDR3 sequence is CASSVISSTDTQYF. CDR3 sequence (DNA): TGTGCCAGCAGCGTAATCTCTAGCACAGATACGCAGTATTTT.

The J gene is TRBJ2-1, the V gene TRBV6-4, with D tentatively TRBD1 (6 bases). V lost 8 bases to trimming and J lost 8 bases, with 25 bases between them. The CDR3 length is 16 residues. Germline assignment: CDR1 MRHNA and CDR2 SNTAGT. DNA for the CDR3: TGTGCCAGCCGCGCCCTATCCGGGACAAGTTTCGATGAGCAGTTCTTC. This translates into CASRALSGTSFDEQFF.

The chain links TRBV28 to TRBJ1-3; 7 bases are a match to TRBD1. Trimming at V came to 4 bases and at J to 4 bases, leaving 7 bases not matched to a gene. Germline lookup yields CDR1 MDHEN and CDR2 SYDVKM. This CDR3 has 15 amino acids. DNA of the CDR3: TGTGCCAGCAGTTCAGGGGGGGTAGGGGGAAACACCATATATTTT. Translation gives CASSSGGVGGNTIYF.

This rearrangement joins TRBV21-1 to TRBJ2-3; TRBD1, the table's D call, was not compared with the DNA. TRBV21-1 is a known pseudogene. The CDR3 is made up of 19 amino acids. This CDR3 is CASSKGGQRHNTSTDTQYF. CDR3 nucleotides: TGTGCCAGCAGCAAAGGGGGACAGCGACATAATACTAGCACAGATACGCAGTATTTT.

This chain uses TRBV6-2 or TRBV6-3 with TRBJ2-5; TRBD1 matches 7 bases. CDR1 is MNHEY and CDR2 is SVGEGT in the germline V gene. The V gene end was trimmed by 5 bases and the J gene end by 5 bases; junction bases not matched to a gene: 8. The CDR3 length is 14 residues. CDR3 bases: TGTGCCAGCAGTCGCTATGACAGGGCGGAGACCCAGTACTTC. Its translation: CASSRYDRAETQYF.

This CDR3 is CSVEDFLNNYGYTF. The CDR3, as DNA: TGCAGCGTTGAGGACTTTCTGAACAACTATGGCTACACCTTC. V usage is TRBV29-1 and J usage is TRBJ1-2; no clear D. From germline, CDR1 is SQVTM and CDR2 ANQGSEA. CDR3 length equals 14 residues. V was pared by 3 bases and J by 2 bases, with 13 bases between.

With respect to this clone: The sample contains more than one DNA sequence encoding this CDR3. The V and J genes are TRBV5-5 and TRBJ2-7; D gene uncertain. This CDR3 spans 13 amino acids. Trimming cost V 1 base and J 3 bases, with 8 bases left between them. Per the germline V gene, CDR1 is SGHKS and CDR2 is YYEKEE (reference sequence). Here the CDR3 reads CASSLLRGYEQYF. Written as DNA, the CDR3 is TGTGCCAGCAGCTTGCTACGAGGCTACGAGCAGTACTTC.

The chain employs TRBV2 and TRBJ2-1, with 11 nucleotides matching TRBD2. The V gene's germline CDR1 is SNHLY and CDR2 FYNNEI. The CDR3 runs to 14 residues. J gave up 7 bases and V 8 bases, and 7 bases lay outside the gene matches. The CDR3 here is CASLLAGAKNEQFF. CDR3 in DNA: TGTGCCAGCCTACTAGCGGGGGCGAAGAATGAGCAGTTCTTC.

CDR3 in DNA: TGTGCCAGCTCCCCTAGCGGGGACCTCTCCTACGAGCAGTACTTC. It specifies CASSPSGDLSYEQYF. The chain employs TRBV9 and TRBJ2-7; 9 bases align to TRBD2. Germline V CDR1 and CDR2: SGDLS, YYNGEE. With 7 bases clipped from V and 0 bases from J, the junction kept 8 bases outside the gene matches. This CDR3 contains 15 residues.

V usage is TRBV18 and J usage is TRBJ2-1, with D possibly TRBD2 on 5 matching bases. This CDR3 comprises 15 residues. V lost 2 bases and J lost 5, with 13 bases in between. Germline-derived CDR1 and CDR2 are KGHSH and LQKENI. The CDR3 sequence is CASSPLASRDNEQFF. In DNA form, the CDR3 reads TGTGCCAGCTCACCATTGGCTAGCCGTGACAATGAGCAGTTCTTC.

V is TRBV9 and J is TRBJ1-6; TRBD1 matches 8 bases. The CDR3 contains 14 residues. V dropped 3 bases and J dropped 9; count of bases not matched to a gene: 5. Per germline, CDR1 SGDLS and CDR2 YYNGEE. The CDR3 DNA follows: TGTGCCAGCAGCGGGGGGACAGGCCGTTCACCCCTCCACTTT. It specifies CASSGGTGRSPLHF.